This T cell receptor (beta chain) is drawn from a study of CD8 T cells in ankylosing spondylitis. Libraries of TCR beta came from quantitative 5'-RACE with molecular barcodes. TCRdb re-analysed the 5' RACE reads in MiXCR, keeping a single row per CDR3 protein. The sample holds around 300,000 distinct CDR3 sequences, roughly 10% seen once. In its sample, this clonotype was seen a few times. Deletions cut 1 base from V and 4 bases from J, with 8 bases between. This CDR3 is 13 amino acids long. The V gene's germline CDR1 is LGHDT and CDR2 YNNKEL (reference sequence). This TCR was recovered from a female donor with ankylosing spondylitis or in good health (not recorded which). The sequenced sample consisted of blood, either unsorted or a sorted T cell fraction (not recorded which). The chain carries TRBV3-1 and TRBJ2-7; D is ambiguous. The CDR3 DNA is TGTGCCAGCAGCCAAGGGTCAGTTTACGAGCAGTACTTC. Translating gives CASSQGSVYEQYF.